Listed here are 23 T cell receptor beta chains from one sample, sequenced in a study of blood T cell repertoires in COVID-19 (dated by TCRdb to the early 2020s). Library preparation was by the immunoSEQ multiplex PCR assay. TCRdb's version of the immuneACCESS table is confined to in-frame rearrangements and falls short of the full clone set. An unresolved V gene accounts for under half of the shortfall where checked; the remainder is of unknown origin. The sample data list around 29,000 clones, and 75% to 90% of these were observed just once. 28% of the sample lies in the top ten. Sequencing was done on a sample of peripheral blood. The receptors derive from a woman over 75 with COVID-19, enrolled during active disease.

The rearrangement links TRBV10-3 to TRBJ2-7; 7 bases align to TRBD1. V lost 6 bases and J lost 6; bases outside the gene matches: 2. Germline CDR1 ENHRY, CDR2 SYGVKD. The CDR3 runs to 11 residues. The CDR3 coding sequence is TGTGCCATCAGCAGGGGGAGCGAGCAGTACTTC. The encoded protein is CAISRGSEQYF.

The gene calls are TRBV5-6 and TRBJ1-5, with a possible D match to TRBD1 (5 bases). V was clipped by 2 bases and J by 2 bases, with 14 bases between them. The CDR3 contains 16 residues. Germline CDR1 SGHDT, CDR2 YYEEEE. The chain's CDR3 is CASSFGTGVRNQPQHF. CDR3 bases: TGTGCCAGCAGCTTTGGAACGGGGGTTCGCAATCAGCCCCAGCATTTT.

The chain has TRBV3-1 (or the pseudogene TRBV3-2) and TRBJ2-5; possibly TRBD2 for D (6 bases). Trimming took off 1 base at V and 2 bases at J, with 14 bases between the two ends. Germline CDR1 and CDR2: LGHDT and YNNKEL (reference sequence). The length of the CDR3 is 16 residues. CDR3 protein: CASSQGIAVIQETQYF. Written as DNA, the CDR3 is TGTGCCAGCAGCCAAGGAATAGCGGTTATACAAGAGACCCAGTACTTC.

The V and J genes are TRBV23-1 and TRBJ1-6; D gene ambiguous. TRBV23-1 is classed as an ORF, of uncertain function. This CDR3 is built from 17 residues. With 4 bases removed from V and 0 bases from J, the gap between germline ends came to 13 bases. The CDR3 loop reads CASSPHLIDSYNSPLHF. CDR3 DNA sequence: TGCGCCAGCAGTCCTCACCTAATCGACTCCTATAATTCACCCCTCCACTTT.

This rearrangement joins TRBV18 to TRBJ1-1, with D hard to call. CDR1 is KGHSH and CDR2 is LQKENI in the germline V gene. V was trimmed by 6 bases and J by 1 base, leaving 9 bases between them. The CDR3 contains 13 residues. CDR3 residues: CASSSSGNTEAFF. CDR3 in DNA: TGTGCCAGCTCCTCATCAGGGAACACTGAAGCTTTCTTT. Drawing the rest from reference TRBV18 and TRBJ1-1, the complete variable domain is NAGVMQNPRHLVRRRGQEARLRCSPMKGHSHVYWYRQLPEEGLKFMVYLQKENIIDESGMPKERFSAEFPKEGPSILRIQQVVRGDSAAYFCASSSSGNTEAFFGQGTRLTVV.

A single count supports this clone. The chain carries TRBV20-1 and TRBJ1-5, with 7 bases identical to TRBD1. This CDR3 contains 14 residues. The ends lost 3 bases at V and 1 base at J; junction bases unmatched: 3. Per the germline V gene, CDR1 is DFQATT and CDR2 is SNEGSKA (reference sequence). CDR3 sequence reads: CSASTRGSNQPQHF. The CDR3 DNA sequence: TGCAGTGCTAGTACCAGGGGGAGCAATCAGCCCCAGCATTTT.

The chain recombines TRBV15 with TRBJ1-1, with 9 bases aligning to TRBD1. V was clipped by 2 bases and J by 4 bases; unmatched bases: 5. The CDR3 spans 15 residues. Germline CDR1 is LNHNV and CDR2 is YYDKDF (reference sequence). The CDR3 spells CATSRRRQGGTEAFF. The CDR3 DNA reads TGTGCCACCAGCAGAAGGAGACAGGGGGGCACTGAAGCTTTCTTT.

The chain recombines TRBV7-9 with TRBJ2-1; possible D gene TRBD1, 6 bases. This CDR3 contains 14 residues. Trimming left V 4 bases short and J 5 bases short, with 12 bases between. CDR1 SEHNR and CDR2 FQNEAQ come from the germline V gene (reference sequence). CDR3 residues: CASSSQGTHNEQFF. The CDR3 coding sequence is TGTGCCAGCAGCTCCCAGGGGACCCACAATGAGCAGTTCTTC.

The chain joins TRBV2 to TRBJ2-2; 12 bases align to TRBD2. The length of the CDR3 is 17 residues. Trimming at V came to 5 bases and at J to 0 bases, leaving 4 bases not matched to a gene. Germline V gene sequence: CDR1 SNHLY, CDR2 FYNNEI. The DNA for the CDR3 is TGTGCCAGCAGTTTACTAGCGGGGGGCGCGAACACCGGGGAGCTGTTTTTT. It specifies CASSLLAGGANTGELFF. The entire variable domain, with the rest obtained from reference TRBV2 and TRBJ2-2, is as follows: EPEVTQTPSHQVTQMGQEVILRCVPISNHLYFYWYRQILGQKVEFLVSFYNNEISEKSEIFDDQFSVERPDGSNFTLKIRSTKLEDSAMYFCASSLLAGGANTGELFFGEGSRLTVL.

CDR3 in amino acids: CASRTPSGGVNEQFF. CDR3 nucleotides: TGCGCCAGCCGGACACCGAGCGGGGGGGTAAATGAGCAGTTCTTC. V is TRBV5-1 and J is TRBJ2-1; 10 bases are a match to TRBD2. CDR1 is SGHRS, CDR2 YFSETQ, per germline. This CDR3 spans 15 amino acids. With V trimmed by 7 bases and J by 7 bases, 11 bases remained unmatched.

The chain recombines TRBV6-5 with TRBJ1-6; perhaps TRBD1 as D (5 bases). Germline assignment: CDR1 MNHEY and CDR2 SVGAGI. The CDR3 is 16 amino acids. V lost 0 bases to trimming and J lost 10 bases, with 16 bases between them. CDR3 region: CASSYSIGGTQSPLHF. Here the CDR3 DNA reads TGTGCCAGCAGTTACTCGATCGGGGGAACGCAATCACCCCTCCACTTT.

In DNA, the CDR3 is TGTGCCTGGATCGGACAGAAAGACATCTATGGCTACACCTTC. Protein: CAWIGQKDIYGYTF. The chain joins TRBV30 to TRBJ1-2; possible D gene TRBD1, 6 bases. Germline V CDR1 and CDR2: GTSNPN, SVGIG (reference sequence). CDR3 length: 14 residues. V was shortened by 4 bases and J by 4 bases, with 16 bases between the two germline ends.

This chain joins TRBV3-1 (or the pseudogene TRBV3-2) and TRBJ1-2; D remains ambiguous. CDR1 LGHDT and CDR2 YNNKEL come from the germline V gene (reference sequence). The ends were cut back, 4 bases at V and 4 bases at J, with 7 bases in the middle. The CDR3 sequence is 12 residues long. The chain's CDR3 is CASSRRGYGYTF. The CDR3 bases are TGTGCCAGCAGCCGCCGAGGCTATGGCTACACCTTC.

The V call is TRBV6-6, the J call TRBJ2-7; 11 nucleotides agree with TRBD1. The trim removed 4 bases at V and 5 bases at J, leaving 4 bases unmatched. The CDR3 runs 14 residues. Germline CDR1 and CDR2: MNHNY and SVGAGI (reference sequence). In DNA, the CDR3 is TGTGCCAGCAGTTGGGACAGGGGGACGAACGAGCAGTACTTC. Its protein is CASSWDRGTNEQYF.

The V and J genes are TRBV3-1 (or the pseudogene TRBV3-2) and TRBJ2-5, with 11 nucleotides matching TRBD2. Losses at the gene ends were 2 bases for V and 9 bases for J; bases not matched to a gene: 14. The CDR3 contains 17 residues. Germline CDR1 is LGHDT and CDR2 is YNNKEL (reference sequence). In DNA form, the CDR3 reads TGTGCCAGCAGCCAAATCGGGACTAGCGGAGCCCCAGGGGCCCAGTACTTC. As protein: CASSQIGTSGAPGAQYF.

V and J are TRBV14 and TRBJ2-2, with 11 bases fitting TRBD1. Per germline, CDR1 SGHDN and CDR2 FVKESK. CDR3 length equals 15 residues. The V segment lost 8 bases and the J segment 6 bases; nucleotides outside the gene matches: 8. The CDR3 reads CASRGTGGTSGELFF. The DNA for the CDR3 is TGTGCCAGCCGAGGGACAGGGGGAACCTCCGGGGAGCTGTTTTTT.

The CDR3 bases are TGCGCCAGCAGCCAAGACAGGGCCAGCTCCTATAATTCACCCCTCCACTTT. It is translated as CASSQDRASSYNSPLHF. The gene calls are TRBV4-1 and TRBJ1-6; a possible D gene is TRBD1 (5 bases). V gave up 0 bases and J gave up 0 bases, with 9 bases separating them. Germline CDR1 reads MGHRA; CDR2 reads YSYEKL. The CDR3 extends over 17 amino acids.

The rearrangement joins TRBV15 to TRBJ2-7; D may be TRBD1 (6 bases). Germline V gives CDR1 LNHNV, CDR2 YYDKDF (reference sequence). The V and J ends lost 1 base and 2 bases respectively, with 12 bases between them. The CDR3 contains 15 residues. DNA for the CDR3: TGTGCCACCAGCAGAGTTCCGGCAGGGGCCTACGAGCAGTACTTC. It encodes CATSRVPAGAYEQYF.

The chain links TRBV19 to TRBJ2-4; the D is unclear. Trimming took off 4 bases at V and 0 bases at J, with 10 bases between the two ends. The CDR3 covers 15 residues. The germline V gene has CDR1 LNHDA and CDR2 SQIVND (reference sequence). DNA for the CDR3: TGTGCCAGTAGTAAGCTCTCGTTAGCCAAAAACATTCAGTACTTC. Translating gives CASSKLSLAKNIQYF.

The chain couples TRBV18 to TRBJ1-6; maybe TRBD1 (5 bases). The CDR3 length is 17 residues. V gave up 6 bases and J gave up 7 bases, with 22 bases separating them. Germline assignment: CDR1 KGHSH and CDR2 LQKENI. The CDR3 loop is CASSHRDVGGKNSPLHF. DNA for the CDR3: TGTGCCAGCTCTCACCGGGACGTCGGAGGGAAGAATTCACCCCTCCACTTT. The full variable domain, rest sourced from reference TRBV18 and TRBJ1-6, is NAGVMQNPRHLVRRRGQEARLRCSPMKGHSHVYWYRQLPEEGLKFMVYLQKENIIDESGMPKERFSAEFPKEGPSILRIQQVVRGDSAAYFCASSHRDVGGKNSPLHFGNGTRLTVT.

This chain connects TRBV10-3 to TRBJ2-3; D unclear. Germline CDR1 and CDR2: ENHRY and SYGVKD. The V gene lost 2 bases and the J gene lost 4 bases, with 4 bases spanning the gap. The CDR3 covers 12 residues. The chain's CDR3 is CAISELSDTQYF. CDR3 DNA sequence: TGTGCCATCAGTGAGCTTTCAGATACGCAGTATTTT.

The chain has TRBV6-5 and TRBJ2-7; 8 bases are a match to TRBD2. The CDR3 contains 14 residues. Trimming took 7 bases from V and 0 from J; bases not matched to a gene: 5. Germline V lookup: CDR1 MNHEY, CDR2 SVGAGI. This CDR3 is CASNGGGSSYEQYF. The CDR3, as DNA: TGTGCCAGCAATGGCGGGGGGTCCTCCTACGAGCAGTACTTC.

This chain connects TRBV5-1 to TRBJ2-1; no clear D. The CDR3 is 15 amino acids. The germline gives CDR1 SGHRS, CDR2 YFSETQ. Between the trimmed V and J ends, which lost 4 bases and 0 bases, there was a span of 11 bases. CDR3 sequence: CASSAGRSSYNEQFF. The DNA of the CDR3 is TGCGCCAGCAGCGCTGGCCGGAGCTCCTACAATGAGCAGTTCTTC. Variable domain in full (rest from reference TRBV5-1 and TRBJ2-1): KAGVTQTPRYLIKTRGQQVTLSCSPISGHRSVSWYQQTPGQGLQFLFEYFSETQRNKGNFPGRFSGRQFSNSRSEMNVSTLELGDSALYLCASSAGRSSYNEQFFGPGTRLTVL.